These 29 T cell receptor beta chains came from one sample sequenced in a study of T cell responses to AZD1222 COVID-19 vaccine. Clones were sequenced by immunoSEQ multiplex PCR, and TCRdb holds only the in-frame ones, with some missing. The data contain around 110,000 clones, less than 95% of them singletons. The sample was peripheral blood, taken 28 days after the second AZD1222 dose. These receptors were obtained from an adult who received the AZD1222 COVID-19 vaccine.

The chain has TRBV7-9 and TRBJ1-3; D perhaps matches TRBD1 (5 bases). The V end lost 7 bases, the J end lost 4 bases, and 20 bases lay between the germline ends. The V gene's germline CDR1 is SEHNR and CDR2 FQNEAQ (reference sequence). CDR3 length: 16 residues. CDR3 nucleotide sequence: TGTGCCAGCATCCTTACCCGCTCAGGGTCAGGAAACACCATATATTTT. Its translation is CASILTRSGSGNTIYF.

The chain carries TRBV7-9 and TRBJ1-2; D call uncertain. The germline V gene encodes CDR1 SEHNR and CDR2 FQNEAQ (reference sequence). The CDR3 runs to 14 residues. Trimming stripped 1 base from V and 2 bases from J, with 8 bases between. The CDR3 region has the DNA TGTGCCAGCAGCTTAGAGAACTTCAACTATGGCTACACCTTC. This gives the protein CASSLENFNYGYTF.

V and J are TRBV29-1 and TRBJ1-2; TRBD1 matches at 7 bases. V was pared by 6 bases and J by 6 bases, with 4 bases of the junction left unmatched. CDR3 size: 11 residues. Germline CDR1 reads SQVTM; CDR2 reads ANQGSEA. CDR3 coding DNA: TGCAGCGTCTCCCAGGGGGATGGCTACACCTTC. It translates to CSVSQGDGYTF.

The CDR3 is CASSLDHPGANVLTF. CDR3 sequence (DNA): TGTGCCAGCAGCTTAGATCATCCTGGGGCCAACGTCCTGACTTTC. The rearrangement links TRBV7-3 to TRBJ2-6, with D hard to call. Germline V gene sequence: CDR1 SGHTA, CDR2 FQGTGA. The CDR3 length is 15 residues. Trimming removed 2 bases from V and 2 bases from J, with 7 bases in between.

The DNA of the CDR3 is TGTGCCAGCGGCCCCGGACAGGGACACTGGACGGCTTTCTTT. Its translation is CASGPGQGHWTAFF. V is TRBV6-2 or TRBV6-3 and J is TRBJ1-1; TRBD1 agrees at 8 bases. The J segment lost 11 bases and the V segment lost 8 bases, leaving 16 bases of the junction unmatched. CDR1 is MNHEY and CDR2 is SVGEGT in the germline V gene. This CDR3 region has 14 residues.

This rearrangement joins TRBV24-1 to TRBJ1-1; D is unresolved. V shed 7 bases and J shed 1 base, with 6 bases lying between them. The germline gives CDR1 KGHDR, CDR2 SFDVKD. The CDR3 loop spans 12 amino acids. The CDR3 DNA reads TGTGCCACCAGCCAAAGGAACACTGAAGCTTTCTTT. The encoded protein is CATSQRNTEAFF.

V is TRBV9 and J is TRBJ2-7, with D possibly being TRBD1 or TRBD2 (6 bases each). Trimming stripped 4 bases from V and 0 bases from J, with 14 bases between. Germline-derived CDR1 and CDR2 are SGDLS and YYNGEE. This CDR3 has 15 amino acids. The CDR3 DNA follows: TGTGCCAGCAGCCCCCGGGGGCAGGCCTCCTACGAGCAGTACTTC. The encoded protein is CASSPRGQASYEQYF.

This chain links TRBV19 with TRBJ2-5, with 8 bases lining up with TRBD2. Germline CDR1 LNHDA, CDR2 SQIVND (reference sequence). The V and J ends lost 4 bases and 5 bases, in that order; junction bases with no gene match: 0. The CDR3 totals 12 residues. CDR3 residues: CASSTGGETQYF. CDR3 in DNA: TGTGCCAGTAGTACGGGGGGGGAGACCCAGTACTTC.

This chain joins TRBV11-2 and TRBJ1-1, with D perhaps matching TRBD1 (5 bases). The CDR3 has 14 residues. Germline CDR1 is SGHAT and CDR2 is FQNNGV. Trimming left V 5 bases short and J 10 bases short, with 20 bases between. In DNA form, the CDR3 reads TGTGCCAGCAGCGTAGCGGGGGTAGTTGTGAGAGCTTTCTTT. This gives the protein CASSVAGVVVRAFF.

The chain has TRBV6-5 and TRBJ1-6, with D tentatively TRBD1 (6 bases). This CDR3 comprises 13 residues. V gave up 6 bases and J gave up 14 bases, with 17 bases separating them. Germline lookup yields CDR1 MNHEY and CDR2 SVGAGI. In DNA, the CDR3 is TGTGCCAGCAGGACTCCAGGGGAGGCAACCCTCCACTTT. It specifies CASRTPGEATLHF.

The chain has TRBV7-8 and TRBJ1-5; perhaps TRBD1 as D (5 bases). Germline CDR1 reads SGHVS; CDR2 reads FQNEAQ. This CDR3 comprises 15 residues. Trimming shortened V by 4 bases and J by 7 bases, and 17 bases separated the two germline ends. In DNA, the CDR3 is TGTGCCAGCAGCTCTACAGGAGAACTCAGACAGCCCCAGCATTTT. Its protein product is CASSSTGELRQPQHF.

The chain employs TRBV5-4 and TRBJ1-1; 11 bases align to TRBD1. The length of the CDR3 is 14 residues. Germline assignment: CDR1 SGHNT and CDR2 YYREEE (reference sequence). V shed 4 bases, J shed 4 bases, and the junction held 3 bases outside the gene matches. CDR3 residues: CASSRDRGITEAFF. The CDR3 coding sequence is TGTGCCAGCAGCCGGGACAGGGGGATCACTGAAGCTTTCTTT. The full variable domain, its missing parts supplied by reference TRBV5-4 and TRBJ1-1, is ETGVTQSPTHLIKTRGQQVTLRCSSQSGHNTVSWYQQALGQGPQFIFQYYREEENGRGNFPPRFSGLQFPNYSSELNVNALELDDSALYLCASSRDRGITEAFFGQGTRLTVV.

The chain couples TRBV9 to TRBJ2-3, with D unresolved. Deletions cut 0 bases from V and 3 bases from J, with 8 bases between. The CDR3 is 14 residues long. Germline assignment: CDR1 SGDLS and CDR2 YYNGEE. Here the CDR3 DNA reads TGTGCCAGCAGCGTAGTGCCGGAAACAGATACGCAGTATTTT. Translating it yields CASSVVPETDTQYF.

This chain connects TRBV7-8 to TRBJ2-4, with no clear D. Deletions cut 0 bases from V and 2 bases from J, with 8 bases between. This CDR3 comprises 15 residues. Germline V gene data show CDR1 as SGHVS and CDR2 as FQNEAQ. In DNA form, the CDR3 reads TGTGCCAGCAGCTTAGCGACCGGCACCAAAAACATTCAGTACTTC. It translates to CASSLATGTKNIQYF.

For the CDR3, the DNA is TGTGCCAGCACCCCTCACGGGGATCGGGAGCTGTTTTTT. Residues: CASTPHGDRELFF. This chain uses TRBV7-9 with TRBJ2-2; a possible D gene is TRBD2 (5 bases). The germline CDR1 and CDR2 sequences are SEHNR and FQNEAQ (reference sequence). Trimming left V 7 bases short and J 9 bases short, with 15 bases between. This CDR3 region has 13 residues. The full variable domain, rest sourced from reference TRBV7-9 and TRBJ2-2, is DTGVSQNPRHKITKRGQNVTFRCDPISEHNRLYWYRQTLGQGPEFLTYFQNEAQLEKSRLLSDRFSAERPKGSFSTLEIQRTEQGDSAMYLCASTPHGDRELFFGEGSRLTVL.

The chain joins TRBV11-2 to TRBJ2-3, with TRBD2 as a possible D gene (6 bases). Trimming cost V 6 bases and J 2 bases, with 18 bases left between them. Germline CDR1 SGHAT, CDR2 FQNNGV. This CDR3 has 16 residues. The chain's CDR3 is CASSDDWRGNTDTQYF. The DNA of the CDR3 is TGTGCCAGCAGTGACGACTGGCGGGGAAACACAGATACGCAGTATTTT. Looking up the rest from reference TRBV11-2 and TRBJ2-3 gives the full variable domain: EAGVAQSPRYKIIEKRQSVAFWCNPISGHATLYWYQQILGQGPKLLIQFQNNGVVDDSQLPKDRFSAERLKGVDSTLKIQPAKLEDSAVYLCASSDDWRGNTDTQYFGPGTRLTVL.

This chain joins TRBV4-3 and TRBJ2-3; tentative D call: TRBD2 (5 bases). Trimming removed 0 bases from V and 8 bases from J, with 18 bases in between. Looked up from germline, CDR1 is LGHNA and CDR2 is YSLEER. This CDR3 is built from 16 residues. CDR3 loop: CASSQDYASPVSTQYF. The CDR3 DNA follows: TGCGCCAGCAGCCAAGACTACGCTAGCCCGGTTAGTACGCAGTATTTT.

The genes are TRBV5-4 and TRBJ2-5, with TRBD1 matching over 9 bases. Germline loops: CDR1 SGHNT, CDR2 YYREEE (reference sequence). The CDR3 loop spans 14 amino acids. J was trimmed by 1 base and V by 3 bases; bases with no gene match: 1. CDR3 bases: TGTGCCAGCAGCTCGACAGGGGGCCAAGAGACCCAGTACTTC. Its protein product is CASSSTGGQETQYF.

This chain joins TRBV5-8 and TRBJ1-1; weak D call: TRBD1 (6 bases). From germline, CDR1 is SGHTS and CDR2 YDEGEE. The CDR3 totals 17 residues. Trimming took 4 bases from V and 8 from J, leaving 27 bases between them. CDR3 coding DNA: TGTGCCAGCAGCCTAGGGACAATGCCAAACGCCGCCCGAGAAGCTTTCTTT. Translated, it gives CASSLGTMPNAAREAFF.

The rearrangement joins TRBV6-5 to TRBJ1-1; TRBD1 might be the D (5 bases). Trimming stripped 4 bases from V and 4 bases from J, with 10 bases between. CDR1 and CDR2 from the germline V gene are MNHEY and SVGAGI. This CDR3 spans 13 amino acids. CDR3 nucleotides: TGTGCCAGCAGTTCCGCTGGGGGCACTGAAGCTTTCTTT. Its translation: CASSSAGGTEAFF.

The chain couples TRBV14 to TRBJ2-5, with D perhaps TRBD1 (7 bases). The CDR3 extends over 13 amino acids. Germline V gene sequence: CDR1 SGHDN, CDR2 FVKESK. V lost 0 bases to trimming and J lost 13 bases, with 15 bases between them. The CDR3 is CASSQDIRGALYF. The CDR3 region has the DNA TGTGCCAGCAGCCAAGATATCAGGGGGGCTTTGTACTTC.

The CDR3 reads CASSTSLNTEAFF. CDR3 nucleotide sequence: TGCGCCAGCAGCACTTCTTTGAACACTGAAGCTTTCTTT. This sequence joins TRBV4-3 and TRBJ1-1; D uncertain. CDR1 and CDR2 (germline): LGHNA, YSLEER. Between the trimmed V and J ends, which lost 5 bases and 0 bases, there was a span of 7 bases. This CDR3 has 13 residues.

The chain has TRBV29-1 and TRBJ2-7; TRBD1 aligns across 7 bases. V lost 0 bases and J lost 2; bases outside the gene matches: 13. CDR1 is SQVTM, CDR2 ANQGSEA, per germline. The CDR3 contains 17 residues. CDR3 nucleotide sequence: TGCAGCGTTGAAGACGAGGGGCCGGGGACAGCGGCCTACGAGCAGTACTTC. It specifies CSVEDEGPGTAAYEQYF.

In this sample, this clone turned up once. CDR3 protein: CASMWGAYEQYF. The CDR3 DNA reads as TGTGCCAGCATGTGGGGGGCCTACGAGCAGTACTTC. The rearrangement joins TRBV2 to TRBJ2-7; perhaps TRBD2 as D (6 bases). Germline V lookup: CDR1 SNHLY, CDR2 FYNNEI. V lost 7 bases to trimming and J lost 2 bases, with 9 bases between them. CDR3 length: 12 amino acids.

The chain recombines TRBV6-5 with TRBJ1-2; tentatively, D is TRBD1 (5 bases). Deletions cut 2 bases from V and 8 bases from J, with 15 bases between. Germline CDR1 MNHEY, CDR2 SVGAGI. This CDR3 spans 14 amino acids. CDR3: CASSYALEGQGYTF. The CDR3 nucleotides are TGTGCCAGCAGTTACGCCCTGGAGGGGCAGGGCTACACCTTC.

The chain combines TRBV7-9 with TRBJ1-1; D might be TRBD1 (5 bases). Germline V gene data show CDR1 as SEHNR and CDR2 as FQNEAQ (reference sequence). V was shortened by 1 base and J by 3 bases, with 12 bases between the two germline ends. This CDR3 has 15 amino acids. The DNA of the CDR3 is TGTGCCAGCAGCTTAGAAGCCGGGGGAGACACTGAAGCTTTCTTT. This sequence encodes CASSLEAGGDTEAFF.

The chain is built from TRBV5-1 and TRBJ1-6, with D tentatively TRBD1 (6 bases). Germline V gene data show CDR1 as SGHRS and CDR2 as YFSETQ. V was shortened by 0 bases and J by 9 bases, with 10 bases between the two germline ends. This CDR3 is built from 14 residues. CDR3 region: CASSLGDKASPLHF. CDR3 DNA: TGCGCCAGCAGCTTGGGGGACAAGGCTTCACCCCTCCACTTT.

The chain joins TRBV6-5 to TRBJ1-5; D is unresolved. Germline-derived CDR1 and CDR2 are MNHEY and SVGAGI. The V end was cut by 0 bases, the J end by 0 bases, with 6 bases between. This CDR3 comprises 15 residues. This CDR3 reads CASSYSGNSNQPQHF. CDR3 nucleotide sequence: TGTGCCAGCAGTTACTCAGGGAATAGCAATCAGCCCCAGCATTTT.

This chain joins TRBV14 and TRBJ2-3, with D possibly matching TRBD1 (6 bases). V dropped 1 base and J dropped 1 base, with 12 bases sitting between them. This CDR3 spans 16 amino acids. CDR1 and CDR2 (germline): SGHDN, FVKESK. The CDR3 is CASSQGESGGTDTQYF. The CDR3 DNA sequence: TGTGCCAGCAGCCAAGGGGAGTCAGGGGGCACAGATACGCAGTATTTT.